A selection of T cell receptor beta chains follows, all from one sample in a study of blood T cell repertoires in COVID-19. This table comes from immunoSEQ multiplex PCR, and its TCRdb copy is limited to in-frame clones, with some not included. The sample lists around 85,000 clones, around 89% occurring once. Input material: PBMCs or T cells enriched from blood (not recorded which). These receptors originate from a woman aged 45-65 years with acute COVID-19. Both conserved end residues are part of each CDR3. The D gene is left open where the match is weak. Size is stated for part of the rows, as once, few or many counts, or as a class when the clone is expanded.

J gene: TRBJ2-3; V gene: TRBV5-1; clone size: .; D gene: TRBD2; CDR3 protein: CASSSGLAGGTTDTQYF; CDR3 DNA: TGCGCCAGCAGCTCCGGACTAGCGGGAGGGACTACAGATACGCAGTATTTT
J gene: TRBJ1-3; V gene: TRBV9; clone size: .; D gene: .; CDR3 protein: CASSAGFYSGNTIYF; CDR3 DNA: TGTGCCAGCAGCGCAGGGTTCTACTCTGGAAACACCATATATTTT
J gene: TRBJ2-5; V gene: TRBV7-9; clone size: .; D gene: TRBD2; CDR3 protein: CASSFGGEETQYF; CDR3 DNA: TGTGCCAGCAGCTTCGGGGGGGAAGAGACCCAGTACTTC
J gene: TRBJ1-2; V gene: TRBV30; clone size: .; D gene: .; CDR3 protein: CASSRGVTGNYGYTF; CDR3 DNA: TGTGCCTCCTCGCGGGGGGTCACGGGGAACTATGGCTACACCTTC
J gene: TRBJ2-2; V gene: TRBV29-1; clone size: .; D gene: TRBD1; CDR3 protein: CSVADRGGGTGELFF; CDR3 DNA: TGCAGCGTTGCCGACAGGGGCGGCGGCACCGGGGAGCTGTTTTTT
J gene: TRBJ2-7; V gene: TRBV24-1; clone size: .; D gene: TRBD1; CDR3 protein: CATSRTGQSSYEQYF; CDR3 DNA: TGTGCCACCAGTCGGACAGGGCAAAGCTCCTACGAGCAGTACTTC
J gene: TRBJ2-7; V gene: TRBV6-2/TRBV6-3; clone size: .; D gene: .; CDR3 protein: CASSYSVRVAEQYF; CDR3 DNA: TGTGCCAGCAGTTACTCGGTCAGGGTGGCCGAGCAGTACTTC
J gene: TRBJ1-2; V gene: TRBV18; clone size: few; D gene: TRBD1; CDR3 protein: CASSLRTGDYGYTF; CDR3 DNA: TGTGCCAGCTCATTACGGACAGGGGACTATGGCTACACCTTC
J gene: TRBJ2-2; V gene: TRBV5-1; clone size: .; D gene: .; CDR3 protein: CASSLAETNTGELFF; CDR3 DNA: TGCGCCAGCAGCTTGGCGGAGACGAACACCGGGGAGCTGTTTTTT
J gene: TRBJ2-2; V gene: TRBV7-6; clone size: once; D gene: .; CDR3 protein: CASSLEGGAGELFF; CDR3 DNA: TGTGCCAGCAGCTTAGAGGGGGGGGCCGGGGAGCTGTTTTTT
J gene: TRBJ2-1; V gene: TRBV18; clone size: once; D gene: .; CDR3 protein: CASSPPVAHSYNEQFF; CDR3 DNA: TGTGCCAGCTCACCACCGGTAGCGCATAGCTACAATGAGCAGTTCTTC
J gene: TRBJ2-7; V gene: TRBV29-1; clone size: .; D gene: .; CDR3 protein: CSVTQGAHEQYF; CDR3 DNA: TGCAGCGTTACACAGGGTGCCCACGAGCAGTACTTC
J gene: TRBJ2-1; V gene: TRBV7-9; clone size: few; D gene: .; CDR3 protein: CASSMRQLRSYNEQFF; CDR3 DNA: TGTGCCAGCAGCATGCGACAGCTTCGCTCCTACAATGAGCAGTTCTTC
J gene: TRBJ1-2; V gene: TRBV7-9; clone size: .; D gene: TRBD1; CDR3 protein: CASSLERDSQQYTF; CDR3 DNA: TGTGCCAGCAGCTTAGAGAGGGACAGCCAACAGTACACCTTC
J gene: TRBJ1-1; V gene: TRBV10-2; clone size: .; D gene: TRBD1; CDR3 protein: CATGPSGTGKANTEAFF; CDR3 DNA: TGCGCCACGGGACCCTCAGGGACAGGGAAGGCTAACACTGAAGCTTTCTTT
J gene: TRBJ2-1; V gene: TRBV11-3; clone size: once; D gene: TRBD2; CDR3 protein: CASSLGTSARRRYNEQFF; CDR3 DNA: TGTGCCAGCAGCTTAGGGACTAGCGCACGTCGAAGGTACAATGAGCAGTTCTTC
J gene: TRBJ2-7; V gene: TRBV5-1; clone size: .; D gene: TRBD2; CDR3 protein: CASSLDPSGLYEQYF; CDR3 DNA: TGCGCCAGCAGCTTGGACCCTAGCGGCCTCTACGAGCAGTACTTC
J gene: TRBJ2-3; V gene: TRBV2; clone size: .; D gene: .; CDR3 protein: CASIGRRQDTQYF; CDR3 DNA: TGTGCCAGCATTGGCAGGCGACAAGATACGCAGTATTTT
J gene: TRBJ2-3; V gene: TRBV6-4; clone size: .; D gene: .; CDR3 protein: CASSDSPSGSTDTQYF; CDR3 DNA: TGTGCCAGCAGTGACAGCCCGAGCGGTAGCACAGATACGCAGTATTTT
J gene: TRBJ1-4; V gene: TRBV18; clone size: .; D gene: .; CDR3 protein: CASSPVRVREKLFF; CDR3 DNA: TGTGCCAGCTCACCAGTCAGGGTTCGGGAAAAACTGTTTTTT
J gene: TRBJ1-2; V gene: TRBV30; clone size: .; D gene: .; CDR3 protein: CAWSGLTDWNYF; CDR3 DNA: TGTGCCTGGAGTGGTCTAACAGATTGGAATTACTTC
J gene: TRBJ2-3; V gene: TRBV10-3; clone size: .; D gene: TRBD2; CDR3 protein: CAINSGTSSSDTQYF; CDR3 DNA: TGTGCCATCAATTCCGGGACTAGCAGCTCAGATACGCAGTATTTT
J gene: TRBJ1-5; V gene: TRBV7-2; clone size: .; D gene: TRBD1; CDR3 protein: CASSPKDRSNQPQHF; CDR3 DNA: TGTGCCAGCAGCCCCAAGGACAGGAGCAATCAGCCCCAGCATTTT
J gene: TRBJ2-1; V gene: TRBV7-2; clone size: .; D gene: .; CDR3 protein: CASSLVLAPEQFF; CDR3 DNA: TGTGCCAGCAGCTTAGTCCTAGCACCTGAGCAGTTCTTC
J gene: TRBJ1-2; V gene: TRBV6-5; clone size: .; D gene: .; CDR3 protein: CASVGAGRAGRGYTF; CDR3 DNA: TGTGCCAGCGTCGGGGCGGGGCGGGCAGGCAGAGGCTACACCTTC
J gene: TRBJ2-5; V gene: TRBV19; clone size: .; D gene: .; CDR3 protein: CASSIGPRETQYF; CDR3 DNA: TGTGCCAGTAGTATTGGGCCCCGAGAGACCCAGTACTTC
J gene: TRBJ2-1; V gene: TRBV11-2; clone size: .; D gene: .; CDR3 protein: CASSLVSQGDNEQFF; CDR3 DNA: TGTGCCAGCAGCTTAGTGTCACAGGGCGACAATGAGCAGTTCTTC
J gene: TRBJ1-2; V gene: TRBV3-1/TRBV3-2; clone size: few; D gene: .; CDR3 protein: CASSQNRVVYGYTF; CDR3 DNA: TGTGCCAGCAGCCAAAACAGGGTGGTCTATGGCTACACCTTC
J gene: TRBJ2-1; V gene: TRBV6-5; clone size: .; D gene: TRBD1; CDR3 protein: CASSLTGVSYNEQFF; CDR3 DNA: TGTGCCAGCAGTCTGACAGGGGTGTCCTACAATGAGCAGTTCTTC
J gene: TRBJ1-2; V gene: TRBV6-1; clone size: .; D gene: .; CDR3 protein: CASSEYGQSYGYTF; CDR3 DNA: TGTGCCAGCAGTGAATATGGACAGAGCTATGGCTACACCTTC
J gene: TRBJ1-2; V gene: TRBV6-5; clone size: .; D gene: TRBD1; CDR3 protein: CASTRDRGDGYTF; CDR3 DNA: TGTGCCAGCACTAGGGACAGGGGTGATGGCTACACCTTC
J gene: TRBJ2-2; V gene: TRBV29-1; clone size: .; D gene: TRBD1; CDR3 protein: CSVEGQGARTGELFF; CDR3 DNA: TGCAGCGTTGAAGGACAGGGGGCTAGGACCGGGGAGCTGTTTTTT
J gene: TRBJ2-5; V gene: TRBV5-5; clone size: once; D gene: .; CDR3 protein: CASSLGALSETQYF; CDR3 DNA: TGTGCCAGCAGCTTGGGGGCTTTGTCAGAGACCCAGTACTTC
J gene: TRBJ2-3; V gene: TRBV5-5; clone size: .; D gene: .; CDR3 protein: CASSISPATGDTQYF; CDR3 DNA: TGTGCCAGCAGCATCAGTCCAGCAACGGGAGATACGCAGTATTTT
J gene: TRBJ1-4; V gene: TRBV5-8; clone size: .; D gene: .; CDR3 protein: CASSLGLDRVNEKLFF; CDR3 DNA: TGTGCCAGCAGCTTGGGACTGGACAGAGTCAATGAAAAACTGTTTTTT
J gene: TRBJ2-7; V gene: TRBV18; clone size: .; D gene: TRBD1; CDR3 protein: CASSPAGTGVFSEQYF; CDR3 DNA: TGTGCCAGCTCACCAGCCGGGACAGGCGTATTTTCCGAGCAGTACTTC
J gene: TRBJ1-5; V gene: TRBV7-9; clone size: .; D gene: .; CDR3 protein: CASSLGEGGRNQPQHF; CDR3 DNA: TGTGCCAGCAGCTTAGGTGAGGGGGGGCGGAATCAGCCCCAGCATTTT
J gene: TRBJ1-2; V gene: TRBV19; clone size: .; D gene: .; CDR3 protein: CASSIGGDLANYGYTF; CDR3 DNA: TGTGCCAGTAGTATAGGGGGGGACCTAGCTAACTATGGCTACACCTTC
J gene: TRBJ2-5; V gene: TRBV27; clone size: medium-sized; D gene: .; CDR3 protein: CASSLVPAGWETQYF; CDR3 DNA: TGTGCCAGCAGTTTGGTCCCCGCGGGTTGGGAGACCCAGTACTTC
J gene: TRBJ2-7; V gene: TRBV7-6; clone size: few; D gene: .; CDR3 protein: CASSSGGEQYF; CDR3 DNA: TGTGCCAGCAGCTCCGGGGGCGAGCAGTACTTC
J gene: TRBJ2-7; V gene: TRBV7-2; clone size: .; D gene: .; CDR3 protein: CASSLARAGEQYF; CDR3 DNA: TGTGCCAGCAGCTTAGCCAGGGCCGGCGAGCAGTACTTC
J gene: TRBJ2-1; V gene: TRBV5-4; clone size: .; D gene: TRBD2; CDR3 protein: CASSLGSGRLPWNEQFF; CDR3 DNA: TGTGCCAGCAGCTTGGGTAGCGGGAGACTTCCGTGGAATGAGCAGTTCTTC
J gene: TRBJ1-5; V gene: TRBV30; clone size: once; D gene: TRBD1; CDR3 protein: CAWSRRDRDDQPQHF; CDR3 DNA: TGTGCCTGGAGTCGCCGGGACAGGGACGATCAGCCCCAGCATTTT
J gene: TRBJ2-5; V gene: TRBV10-3; clone size: .; D gene: TRBD2; CDR3 protein: CAISESGVAGGQETQYF; CDR3 DNA: TGTGCCATCAGTGAGTCGGGTGTGGCGGGAGGGCAAGAGACCCAGTACTTC
J gene: TRBJ2-7; V gene: TRBV5-5; clone size: once; D gene: .; CDR3 protein: CASSARLQVSYEQYF; CDR3 DNA: TGTGCCAGCAGCGCACGGTTACAGGTCTCCTACGAGCAGTACTTC
J gene: TRBJ2-2; V gene: TRBV9; clone size: .; D gene: .; CDR3 protein: CASSYGENTGELFF; CDR3 DNA: TGTGCCAGCAGTTACGGGGAAAACACCGGGGAGCTGTTTTTT
J gene: TRBJ1-4; V gene: TRBV3-1/TRBV3-2; clone size: once; D gene: .; CDR3 protein: CASSQGGGGAGEKLFF; CDR3 DNA: TGTGCCAGCAGCCAAGGGGGCGGGGGCGCGGGAGAAAAACTGTTTTTT
J gene: TRBJ2-1; V gene: TRBV23-1; clone size: .; D gene: TRBD1; CDR3 protein: CASKLSGQSQYNEQFF; CDR3 DNA: TGCGCCAGCAAGTTATCGGGACAGTCACAGTACAATGAGCAGTTCTTC
J gene: TRBJ2-1; V gene: TRBV5-1; clone size: once; D gene: .; CDR3 protein: CASSLGQAYNEQFF; CDR3 DNA: TGCGCCAGCAGCTTGGGGCAGGCCTACAATGAGCAGTTCTTC
J gene: TRBJ2-5; V gene: TRBV10-3; clone size: .; D gene: .; CDR3 protein: CAISESLVGRGRETQYF; CDR3 DNA: TGTGCCATCAGTGAGTCATTGGTCGGCAGGGGAAGGGAGACCCAGTACTTC
J gene: TRBJ1-2; V gene: TRBV4-1; clone size: .; D gene: .; CDR3 protein: CASSQDPGEPTNYGYTF; CDR3 DNA: TGCGCCAGCAGCCAGGATCCGGGGGAACCCACTAACTATGGCTACACCTTC
J gene: TRBJ1-5; V gene: TRBV19; clone size: .; D gene: .; CDR3 protein: CATDSGGDQPQHF; CDR3 DNA: TGTGCCACAGATTCTGGAGGGGATCAGCCCCAGCATTTT
J gene: TRBJ2-7; V gene: TRBV24-1; clone size: .; D gene: .; CDR3 protein: CATSDLVGGRNEQYF; CDR3 DNA: TGTGCCACCAGTGATTTAGTAGGGGGTAGGAACGAGCAGTACTTC
J gene: TRBJ2-4; V gene: TRBV7-8; clone size: .; D gene: .; CDR3 protein: CASSDPGGIAKNIQYF; CDR3 DNA: TGTGCCAGCAGCGACCCCGGGGGTATAGCCAAAAACATTCAGTACTTC
J gene: TRBJ2-1; V gene: TRBV5-1; clone size: .; D gene: TRBD2; CDR3 protein: CASSYTTGLDNEQFF; CDR3 DNA: TGCGCCAGCAGCTACACAACGGGACTAGATAATGAGCAGTTCTTC
J gene: TRBJ2-1; V gene: TRBV3-1/TRBV3-2; clone size: .; D gene: TRBD2; CDR3 protein: CASSRLAGDTYNEQFF; CDR3 DNA: TGTGCCAGCAGCCGACTAGCGGGAGATACCTACAATGAGCAGTTCTTC
J gene: TRBJ1-2; V gene: TRBV24-1; clone size: .; D gene: .; CDR3 protein: CATSEAGAGGYTF; CDR3 DNA: TGTGCCACCAGTGAGGCGGGGGCGGGTGGCTACACCTTC